A single sample gave rise to the 12 T cell receptor beta chains below, sequenced in a study of control samples from healthy donors and cancer patients. Sequencing was performed with immunoSEQ multiplex PCR; in TCRdb, only in-frame clones are kept and a portion is missing. Of over 50,000 clones in the sample, 75% to 85% are singletons; the top ten hold around 9.1%. Sequencing was carried out using blood. The receptors derive from a man between 70 and 80 years old in good health.

The rearrangement links TRBV5-4 to TRBJ1-6, with D tentatively TRBD1 (5 bases). The ends were cut back, 4 bases at V and 9 bases at J, with 17 bases in the middle. The CDR3 sequence is 15 residues long. Germline lookup yields CDR1 SGHNT and CDR2 YYREEE (reference sequence). The CDR3 DNA sequence: TGTGCCAGCAGCCCGGCCGCGGGGCAGGGTTCACCCCTCCACTTT. Amino acids: CASSPAAGQGSPLHF.

This chain links TRBV7-2 with TRBJ2-7; 10 nucleotides agree with TRBD1. This CDR3 is built from 15 residues. CDR1 is SGHTA, CDR2 FQGNSA, per germline. Trimming removed 1 base from V and 7 bases from J; junction bases left unmatched: 7. The chain's CDR3 is CASSLVGTGAREQYF. In DNA, the CDR3 is TGTGCCAGCAGCTTAGTTGGGACAGGGGCCCGGGAGCAGTACTTC. The whole variable domain, filled in from reference TRBV7-2 and TRBJ2-7, reads GAGVSQSPSNKVTEKGKDVELRCDPISGHTALYWYRQSLGQGLEFLIYFQGNSAPDKSGLPSDRFSAERTGGSVSTLTIQRTQQEDSAVYLCASSLVGTGAREQYFGPGTRLTVT.

The CDR3: CASSRPDRPRDEQYF. As DNA, the CDR3 is TGTGCCAGCAGCCGGCCGGACAGGCCACGGGACGAGCAGTACTTC. The chain combines TRBV6-6 with TRBJ2-7, with 7 bases matching TRBD1. Germline assignment: CDR1 MNHNY and CDR2 SVGAGI (reference sequence). Unmatched junction bases numbered 13, after V lost 6 bases and J lost 5 bases. This CDR3 comprises 15 residues.

This chain connects TRBV7-6 to TRBJ2-7, with 9 bases matching TRBD2. This CDR3 contains 17 residues. The V gene end was trimmed by 3 bases and the J gene end by 5 bases; junction bases not matched to a gene: 14. CDR1 and CDR2 from the germline V gene are SGHVS and FNYEAQ. CDR3 bases: TGTGCCAGCAGCTTGGTGGTAGCGGGGGACCTCTGGGACGAGCAGTACTTC. This codes for CASSLVVAGDLWDEQYF.

The CDR3 sequence is CASSHDRIGINYGYTF. CDR3 nucleotides: TGTGCCAGCTCACACGACAGGATTGGGATTAACTATGGCTACACCTTC. The genes are TRBV18 and TRBJ1-2, with D possibly being TRBD1 (6 bases). Trimming took 4 bases from V and 1 from J, leaving 16 bases between them. This CDR3 is 16 amino acids long. CDR1 and CDR2 from the germline V gene are KGHSH and LQKENI.

The chain is built from TRBV18 and TRBJ1-5; D is perhaps TRBD1 (5 bases). Germline V gene data show CDR1 as KGHSH and CDR2 as LQKENI. The CDR3 consists of 14 residues. V shed 4 bases and J shed 2 bases, with 9 bases lying between them. The chain's CDR3 is CASSLSGGNQPQHF. DNA of the CDR3: TGTGCCAGCTCACTTTCGGGGGGCAATCAGCCCCAGCATTTT.

The chain combines TRBV2 with TRBJ2-7; D might be TRBD1 (5 bases). V was pared by 5 bases and J by 0 bases, with 8 bases between. The CDR3 length is 13 residues. Germline V gene sequence: CDR1 SNHLY, CDR2 FYNNEI. The chain's CDR3 is CASSTDSSYEQYF. The CDR3 nucleotides are TGTGCCAGCAGTACCGACAGCTCCTACGAGCAGTACTTC.

The genes are TRBV9 and TRBJ2-5; 7 bases map to TRBD1. This CDR3 region has 15 residues. Germline loops: CDR1 SGDLS, CDR2 YYNGEE. The V gene end was trimmed by 4 bases and the J gene end by 3 bases; junction bases not matched to a gene: 9. CDR3 residues: CASSTGVKMEETQYF. DNA of the CDR3: TGTGCCAGCAGCACAGGGGTAAAGATGGAAGAGACCCAGTACTTC. The entire variable domain, with the rest obtained from reference TRBV9 and TRBJ2-5, is as follows: DSGVTQTPKHLITATGQRVTLRCSPRSGDLSVYWYQQSLDQGLQFLIQYYNGEERAKGNILERFSAQQFPDLHSELNLSSLELGDSALYFCASSTGVKMEETQYFGPGTRLLVL.

The CDR3 nucleotides are TGTGCCAGCAGCTTAACAGGGGGCGTTGAGCAGTTCTTC. It yields the protein CASSLTGGVEQFF. This chain connects TRBV7-8 to TRBJ2-1; 9 nucleotides line up with TRBD1. CDR3 length equals 13 residues. Germline V gives CDR1 SGHVS, CDR2 FQNEAQ. The ends lost 2 bases at V and 9 bases at J; junction bases unmatched: 2.

This clone was detected once. The V gene is TRBV7-9, the J gene TRBJ1-1; TRBD1 might be the D (5 bases). CDR1 is SEHNR, CDR2 FQNEAQ, per germline (reference sequence). The CDR3 sequence is 14 residues long. V lost 5 bases and J lost 3, with 13 bases in between. CDR3 amino acids: CASSQGMSDTEAFF. In DNA, the CDR3 is TGTGCCAGCAGCCAGGGTATGTCGGACACTGAAGCTTTCTTT.

This sequence joins TRBV7-8 and TRBJ1-2, with 9 bases aligning to TRBD1. The CDR3 is 16 residues long. The germline CDR1 and CDR2 sequences are SGHVS and FQNEAQ. V lost 1 base to trimming and J lost 1 base; unmatched junction nucleotides: 4. This chain's CDR3 is CASSLDGTGINYGYTF. The CDR3 DNA reads TGTGCCAGCAGCTTAGACGGGACAGGGATTAACTATGGCTACACCTTC.

The genes are TRBV6-5 and TRBJ1-1; D is uncertain. V was trimmed by 2 bases and J by 5 bases, leaving 9 bases between them. From germline, CDR1 is MNHEY and CDR2 SVGAGI. The CDR3 length is 13 residues. CDR3 region: CASSYARWTEAFF. The CDR3 nucleotides are TGTGCCAGCAGTTACGCGAGATGGACTGAAGCTTTCTTT.